This TCR beta chain was identified during a study of blood T cells in healthy people across ages. Overall study: T cells yielded about one barcoded beta molecule per two cells through template switching. Overall study findings and caveats: CMV status of donors was unknown, possibly confounding expanded clonotype changes.

Concerning this clonotype itself: No antigen is known for it.

Caucasian individuals from Russia who were healthy and aged roughly 6 to 95 acted as donors. The authors extracted at least 5 micrograms of total RNA per sample. With 5 bases clipped from V and 2 bases from J, the junction kept 2 bases outside the gene matches. Germline assignment: CDR1 SGHVS and CDR2 FNYEAQ. The CDR3 consists of 16 residues. The use of a sample-barcoded 5' primer and a J-beta primer mix characterized a second PCR of roughly 6 to 11 cycles. MiXCR, run by TCRdb on the 5' RACE reads, gives a single entry per CDR3 protein. The sample includes some 550,000 distinct CDR3 sequences, more than 45% of them seen just once.

V is TRBV7-6 and J is TRBJ2-1; 14 bases line up with TRBD2. Sequencing input: blood. This sequence was found in an elderly man in good health. DNA of the CDR3: TGTGCCAGCAGCCAGACTAGCGGGGGGGCCTACAATGAGCAGTTCTTC. This sequence encodes CASSQTSGGAYNEQFF.